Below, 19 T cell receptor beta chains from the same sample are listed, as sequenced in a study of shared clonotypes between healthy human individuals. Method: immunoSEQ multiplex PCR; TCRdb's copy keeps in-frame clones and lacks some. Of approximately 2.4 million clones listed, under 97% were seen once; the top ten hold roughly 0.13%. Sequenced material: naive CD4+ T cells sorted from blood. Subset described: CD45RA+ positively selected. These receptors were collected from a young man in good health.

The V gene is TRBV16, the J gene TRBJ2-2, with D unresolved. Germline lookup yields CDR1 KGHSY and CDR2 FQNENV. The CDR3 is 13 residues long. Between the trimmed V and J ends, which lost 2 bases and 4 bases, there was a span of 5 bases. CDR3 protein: CASSQVVTGELFF. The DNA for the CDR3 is TGTGCCAGCAGCCAAGTGGTCACCGGGGAGCTGTTTTTT. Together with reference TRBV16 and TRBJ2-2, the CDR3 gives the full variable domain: GEEVAQTPKHLVRGEGQKAKLYCAPIKGHSYVFWYQQVLKNEFKFLISFQNENVFDETGMPKERFSAKCLPNSPCSLEIQATKLEDSAVYFCASSQVVTGELFFGEGSRLTVL.

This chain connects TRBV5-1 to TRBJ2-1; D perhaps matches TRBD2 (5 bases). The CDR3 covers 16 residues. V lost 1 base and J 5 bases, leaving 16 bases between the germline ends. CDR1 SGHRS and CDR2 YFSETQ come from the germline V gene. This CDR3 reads CASSLNFRRLHNEQFF. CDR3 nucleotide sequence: TGCGCCAGCAGCTTGAATTTTAGGAGGCTACACAATGAGCAGTTCTTC.

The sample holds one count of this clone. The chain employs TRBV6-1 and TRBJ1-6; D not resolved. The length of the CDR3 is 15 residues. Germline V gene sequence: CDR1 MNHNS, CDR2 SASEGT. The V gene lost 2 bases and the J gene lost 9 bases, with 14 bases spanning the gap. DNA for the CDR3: TGTGCCAGCAGTGAAAGTAGGTCAGCGGGTTCACCCCTCCACTTT. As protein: CASSESRSAGSPLHF.

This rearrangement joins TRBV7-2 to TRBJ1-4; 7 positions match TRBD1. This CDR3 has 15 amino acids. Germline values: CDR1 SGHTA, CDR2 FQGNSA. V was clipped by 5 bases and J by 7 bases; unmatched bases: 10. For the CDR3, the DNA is TGTGCCAGCAGCGTCAATCCCGGGACAGTTGAAAAACTGTTTTTT. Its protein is CASSVNPGTVEKLFF.

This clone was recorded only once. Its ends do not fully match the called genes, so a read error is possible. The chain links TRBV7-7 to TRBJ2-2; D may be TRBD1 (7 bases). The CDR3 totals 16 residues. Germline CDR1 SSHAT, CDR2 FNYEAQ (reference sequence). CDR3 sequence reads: CASSLGGGFNTGELFF. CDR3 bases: TGTGCTAGCAGTTTAGGAGGGGGCTTCAACACCGGGGAGCTGTTTTTT.

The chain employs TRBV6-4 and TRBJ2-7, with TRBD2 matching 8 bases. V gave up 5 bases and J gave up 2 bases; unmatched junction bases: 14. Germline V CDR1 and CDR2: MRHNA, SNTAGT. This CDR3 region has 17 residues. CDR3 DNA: TGTGCCAGCAGTTCCCTCACGGGGAGCGGGGGCCCCTACGAGCAGTACTTC. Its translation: CASSSLTGSGGPYEQYF.

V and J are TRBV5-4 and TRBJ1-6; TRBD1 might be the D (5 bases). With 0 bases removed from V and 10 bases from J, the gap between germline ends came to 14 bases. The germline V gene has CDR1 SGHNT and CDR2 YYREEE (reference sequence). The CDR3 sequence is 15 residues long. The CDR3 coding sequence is TGTGCCAGCAGCTTGGGCGGGCAGGGTAACTCACCCCTCCACTTT. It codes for CASSLGGQGNSPLHF.

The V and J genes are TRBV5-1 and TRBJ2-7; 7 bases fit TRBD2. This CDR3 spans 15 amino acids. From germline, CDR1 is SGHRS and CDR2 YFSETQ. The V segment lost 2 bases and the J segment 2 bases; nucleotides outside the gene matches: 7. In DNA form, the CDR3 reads TGCGCCAGCAGCTTTGACGCGGGGGAGGCCTACGAGCAGTACTTC. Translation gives CASSFDAGEAYEQYF.

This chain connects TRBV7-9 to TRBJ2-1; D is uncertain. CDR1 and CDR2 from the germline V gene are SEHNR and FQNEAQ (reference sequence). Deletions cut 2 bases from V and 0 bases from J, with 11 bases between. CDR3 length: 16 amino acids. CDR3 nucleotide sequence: TGTGCCAGCAGCTTATACCTTGATAGCTCCTACAATGAGCAGTTCTTC. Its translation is CASSLYLDSSYNEQFF.

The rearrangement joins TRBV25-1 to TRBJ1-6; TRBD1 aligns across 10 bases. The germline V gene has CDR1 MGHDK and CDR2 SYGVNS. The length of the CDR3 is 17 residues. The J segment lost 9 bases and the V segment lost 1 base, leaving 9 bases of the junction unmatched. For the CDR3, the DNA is TGTGCCAGCAGTGAATTTCCGGGACAGGGGTCGCGTTCACCCCTCCACTTT. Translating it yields CASSEFPGQGSRSPLHF. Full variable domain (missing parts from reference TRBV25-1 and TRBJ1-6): EADIYQTPRYLVIGTGKKITLECSQTMGHDKMYWYQQDPGMELHLIHYSYGVNSTEKGDLSSESTVSRIRTEHFPLTLESARPSHTSQYLCASSEFPGQGSRSPLHFGNGTRLTVT.

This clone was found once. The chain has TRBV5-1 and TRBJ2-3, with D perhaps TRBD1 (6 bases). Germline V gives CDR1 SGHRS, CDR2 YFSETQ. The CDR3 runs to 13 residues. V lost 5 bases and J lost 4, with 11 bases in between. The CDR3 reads CASRPGQSDTQYF. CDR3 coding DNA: TGCGCCAGCAGACCCGGACAGTCAGATACGCAGTATTTT.

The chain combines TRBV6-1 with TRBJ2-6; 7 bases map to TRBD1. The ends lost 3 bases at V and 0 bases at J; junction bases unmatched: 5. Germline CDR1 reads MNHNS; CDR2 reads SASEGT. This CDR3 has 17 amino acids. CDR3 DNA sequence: TGTGCCAGCAGTGAGACTCGGACAGGCTCTGGGGCCAACGTCCTGACTTTC. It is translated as CASSETRTGSGANVLTF.

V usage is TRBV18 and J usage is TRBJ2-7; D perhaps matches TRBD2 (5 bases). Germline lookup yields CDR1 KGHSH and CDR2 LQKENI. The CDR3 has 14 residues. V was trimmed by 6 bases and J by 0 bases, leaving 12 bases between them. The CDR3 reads CASSQSGASYEQYF. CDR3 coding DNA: TGTGCCAGCTCTCAGAGCGGCGCCTCCTACGAGCAGTACTTC.

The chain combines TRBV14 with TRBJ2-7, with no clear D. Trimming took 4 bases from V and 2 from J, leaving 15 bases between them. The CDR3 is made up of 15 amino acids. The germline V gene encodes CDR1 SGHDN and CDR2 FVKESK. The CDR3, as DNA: TGTGCCAGCAGCCCCCCTCGGGTACCCCCCTACGAGCAGTACTTC. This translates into CASSPPRVPPYEQYF. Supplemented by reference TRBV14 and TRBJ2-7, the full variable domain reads EAGVTQFPSHSVIEKGQTVTLRCDPISGHDNLYWYRRVMGKEIKFLLHFVKESKQDESGMPNNRFLAERTGGTYSTLKVQPAELEDSGVYFCASSPPRVPPYEQYFGPGTRLTVT.

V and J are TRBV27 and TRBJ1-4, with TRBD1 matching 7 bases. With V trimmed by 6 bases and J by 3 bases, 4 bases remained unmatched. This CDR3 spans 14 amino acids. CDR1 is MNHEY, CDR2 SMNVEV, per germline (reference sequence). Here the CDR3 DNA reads TGTGCCAGCAGCAAGACAGGGTCTAATGAAAAACTGTTTTTT. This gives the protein CASSKTGSNEKLFF.

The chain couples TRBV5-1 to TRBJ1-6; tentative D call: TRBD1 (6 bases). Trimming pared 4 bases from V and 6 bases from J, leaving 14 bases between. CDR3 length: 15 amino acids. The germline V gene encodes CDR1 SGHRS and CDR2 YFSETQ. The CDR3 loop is CASSQSTGFNSPLHF. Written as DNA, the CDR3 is TGCGCCAGCAGCCAGTCGACAGGATTTAATTCACCCCTCCACTTT.

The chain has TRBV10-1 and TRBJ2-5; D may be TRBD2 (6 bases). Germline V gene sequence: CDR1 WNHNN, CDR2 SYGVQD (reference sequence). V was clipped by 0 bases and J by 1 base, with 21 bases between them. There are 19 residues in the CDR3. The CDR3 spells CASSESEGWHSRSQETQYF. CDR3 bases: TGCGCCAGCAGTGAGTCGGAGGGCTGGCATTCGAGGTCCCAAGAGACCCAGTACTTC.

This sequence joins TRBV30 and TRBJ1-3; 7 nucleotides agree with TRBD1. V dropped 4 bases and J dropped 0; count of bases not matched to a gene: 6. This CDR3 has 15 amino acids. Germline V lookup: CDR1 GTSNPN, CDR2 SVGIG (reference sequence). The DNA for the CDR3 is TGTGCCTGGAAGCGGGACAGCTACTCTGGAAACACCATATATTTT. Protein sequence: CAWKRDSYSGNTIYF.

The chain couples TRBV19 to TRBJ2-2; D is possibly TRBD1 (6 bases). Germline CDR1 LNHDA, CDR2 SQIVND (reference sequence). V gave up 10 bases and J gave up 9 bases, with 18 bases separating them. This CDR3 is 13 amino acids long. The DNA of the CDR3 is TGTGCCACCACGGACGGACAGACCCGGGAGCTGTTTTTT. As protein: CATTDGQTRELFF. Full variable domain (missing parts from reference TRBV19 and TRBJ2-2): DGGITQSPKYLFRKEGQNVTLSCEQNLNHDAMYWYRQDPGQGLRLIYYSQIVNDFQKGDIAEGYSVSREKKESFPLTVTSAQKNPTAFYLCATTDGQTRELFFGEGSRLTVL.